This TCR beta chain was sequenced in a study of blood T cells in healthy people across ages. The second PCR ran about 7 to 12 cycles with a sample-barcoded 5' primer and J-beta primers. In TCRdb, the 5' RACE reads were re-called with MiXCR into one record per CDR3 protein. The table has roughly 720,000 distinct CDR3 sequences, approximately 53% seen once. Each sample gave at least 7 million isolated PBMCs. V was cut by 1 base and J by 4 bases, with 13 bases left in between. The germline V gene has CDR1 SEHNR and CDR2 FQNEAQ (reference sequence). The CDR3 covers 15 residues. This chain joins TRBV7-9 and TRBJ2-5; the D call may be TRBD1 or TRBD2 (5 bases each). Sequenced sample: blood. This receptor was taken from a man at least 80 years old in good health. CDR3 DNA sequence: TGTGCCAGCAGCTTAGGGAACGGGGCGGGAGAGACCCAGTACTTC. The encoded protein is CASSLGNGAGETQYF.